This TCR beta chain was recorded in a study of T cells in women clearing cervical HPV infection (dated by TCRdb to the late 2010s). About the full investigation: Cases were 20 to 25 women with histologically confirmed HPV16-related CIN3 or worse, including 2 invasive cancers. Controls were approximately 25 women whose single incident HPV16 infection cleared within 12 months without precancer or cancer developing. Blood from cases was collected at the visit where the lesion was first found, while blood from controls was collected once the infection could no longer be detected. For cases, a median interval of about 150 days, with an interquartile range of roughly 85 to 220 days, was observed between lesion detection and blood sampling. Since HLA typing was available for only a few women, HLA type could not be ruled out as a confounder. This exploratory proof-of-principle case-control study, nested within the Guanacaste HPV Natural History Study in Costa Rica, compared TCR repertoires among women with different cervical HPV16 outcomes. Cases and controls were matched on year of sample collection and on age within five years. Median age was about 30 years in cases versus roughly 40 in controls, and baseline characteristics did not differ significantly. The parent cohort enrolled 10,049 women aged 18 or older in Guanacaste, Costa Rica, during about 1992 to 1995 and followed them for approximately seven years. As quality controls, five blinded duplicates were added to each group, bringing the total to about 60 samples made up of roughly 50 participants and around 10 replicates. The investigation overall reported the following: CIN3+ cases had significantly higher TCR repertoire richness than controls across sequencing depths, but evenness did not differ between the groups. Cases had lower TRBV6-7 relative abundance than controls (about 0.1% versus 0.15%; Bonferroni P = 0.0008). Whether associations preceded infection or resulted from infection could not be shown with the cross-sectional design, and effector/memory subsets and HPV-specific T cells were not isolated. Because the number of T cells in each sample was unknown, differences in richness could reflect differing T-cell content rather than repertoire biology. Random forest classifiers that combined richness and V gene abundances separated cases from controls with an estimated AUC of around 0.8.

Every participant had a single incident cervical HPV16 infection, and women with prevalent HPV16 infections were excluded. Cervical HPV DNA was detected with MY09/MY11 PCR, and genotyping was done by dot-blot hybridization. Approximately 15 mL of heparinized blood were centrifuged, and the buffy coat was split into aliquots, frozen at -30 degrees C, and then kept at -80 degrees C. QIAGEN kits were used to extract genomic DNA from the buffy coat specimens. TCR beta CDR3 regions were amplified by multiplex PCR using the immunoSEQ assay from an average of 1200 ng genomic DNA per sample. The assay corrected primer bias using a complete synthetic TCR repertoire to establish an amplification baseline. The amplicons were sequenced using the Illumina platform. The study's processing was this. Sequences were error-corrected by clustering with frequency ratios and a modified nearest-neighbor algorithm and were then analyzed in the immunoSEQ Analyzer with IMGT gene definitions. TCR richness and evenness were averaged over 20 rarefaction repeats at each rarefaction depth, excluding samples with fewer sequences than the depth. Wilcoxon rank sum tests with FDR correction were used to compare V, D and J gene relative abundances between the groups. Blinded duplicates gave an intraclass correlation of around 96% for TCR richness and an average of around 83% across around 66 gene segments. What TCRdb holds here is the immuneACCESS table cut down to in-frame rearrangements. Part of the clones is not present; checked against another copy, under half of the missing clones reflect an unresolved V gene, and the others are unexplained. The DNA gave D and trimming, while V, J and clone size come from that table. The table held for this sample gives about 23,000 clones. In total, the top ten clones hold roughly a quarter of the sample.

The germline V gene provides CDR1 SQVTM and CDR2 ANQGSEA. Germline trimming: 2 bases from V, 6 bases from J; junction bases outside gene matches: 4. The CDR3 runs 13 residues from the cysteine to the phenylalanine. The DNA shown is the part of the CDR3 that was read: 30 bases, in frame from base 1. As to this clone: The specificity of this receptor is unknown. The missing CDR3 end, 3 residues past where the read stops, is filled in from the germline J gene.

The sequencing input was blood buffy coat. The chain is encoded by TRBV29-1 joined to TRBJ2-7; TRBD2 agrees with 10 junctional bases. The receptor was derived from a woman aged 18 to 69 with a cervical HPV16 infection that either progressed to CIN3+ or cleared (not recorded which). The CDR3 amino acid sequence is: CSVEKAGGFEQYF. The part of the CDR3 DNA that was read is TGCAGCGTTGAAAAAGCGGGGGGGTTCGAG.